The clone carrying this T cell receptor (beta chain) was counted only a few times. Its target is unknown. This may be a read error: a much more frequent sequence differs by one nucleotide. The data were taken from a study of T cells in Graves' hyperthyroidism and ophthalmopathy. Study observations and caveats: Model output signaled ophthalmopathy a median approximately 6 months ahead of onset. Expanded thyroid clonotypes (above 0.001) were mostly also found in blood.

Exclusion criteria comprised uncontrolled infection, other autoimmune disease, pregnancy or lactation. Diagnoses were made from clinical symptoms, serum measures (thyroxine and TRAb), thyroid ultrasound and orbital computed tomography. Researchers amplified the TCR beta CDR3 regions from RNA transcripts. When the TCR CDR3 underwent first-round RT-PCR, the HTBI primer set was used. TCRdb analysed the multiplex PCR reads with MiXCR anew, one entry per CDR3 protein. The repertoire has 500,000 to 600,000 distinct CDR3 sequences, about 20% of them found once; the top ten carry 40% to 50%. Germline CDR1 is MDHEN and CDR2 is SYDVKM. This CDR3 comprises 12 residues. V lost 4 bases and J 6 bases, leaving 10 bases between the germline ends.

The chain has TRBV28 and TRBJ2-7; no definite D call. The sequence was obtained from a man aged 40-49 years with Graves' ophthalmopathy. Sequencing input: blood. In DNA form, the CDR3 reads TGTGCCAGCAGTTCCATGCACCGCGAGCAGTACTTC. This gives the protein CASSSMHREQYF.